What follows are 28 T cell receptor beta chains derived from one specimen sequenced in a study of T-cell memory formation after mild COVID-19. TCRdb called the 5' RACE reads again in MiXCR, with one record for every CDR3 protein. The sample records about 190,000 distinct CDR3 sequences, 20% to 25% being singletons. Sequenced input: PBMCs or a T cell subset sorted from them (not recorded which). The source is an adult woman who had mild COVID-19 (a few samples of this study predate the infection). Cell type and time point are not known.

This clonotype was seen only a few times. The chain links TRBV7-9 to TRBJ1-1, with D uncertain. This CDR3 has 14 residues. The V gene lost 6 bases and the J gene lost 1 base, with 12 bases spanning the gap. Per the germline V gene, CDR1 is SEHNR and CDR2 is FQNEAQ (reference sequence). The CDR3 sequence is CASSSPGSNTEAFF. The CDR3 nucleotides read TGTGCCAGCAGTTCACCAGGCTCGAACACTGAAGCTTTCTTT.

This rearrangement joins TRBV15 to TRBJ2-5, with D perhaps matching TRBD1 or TRBD2 (5 bases each). Germline loops: CDR1 LNHNV, CDR2 YYDKDF (reference sequence). V was pared by 3 bases and J by 1 base, with 18 bases between. This CDR3 comprises 17 residues. CDR3 in DNA: TGTGCCACCAGCAGCGCTACTAGTTGGGGGTCCCAAGAGACCCAGTACTTC. Protein: CATSSATSWGSQETQYF.

The J gene is TRBJ1-5, the V gene TRBV29-1; TRBD1 is a possible D gene (5 bases). The CDR3 has 13 amino acids. V dropped 5 bases and J dropped 3 bases, with 11 bases sitting between them. Germline CDR1 SQVTM, CDR2 ANQGSEA. The CDR3 protein is CSVNEGPNQPQHF. The CDR3 DNA is TGCAGCGTTAATGAGGGGCCCAATCAGCCCCAGCATTTT.

This clonotype was seen more than once but under ten times. The chain uses TRBV6-2 or TRBV6-3 and TRBJ1-1; TRBD1 might be the D (6 bases). The CDR3 sequence is 17 residues long. Trimming took off 5 bases at V and 3 bases at J, with 22 bases between the two ends. Germline CDR1 and CDR2: MNHEY and SVGEGT. The CDR3, as DNA: TGTGCCAGCAGTACCCACAAAGACAGGCCCGGGGACACTGAAGCTTTCTTT. This encodes CASSTHKDRPGDTEAFF.

The V gene is TRBV27, the J gene TRBJ1-2, with a possible D match to TRBD1 (5 bases). CDR3 length equals 17 residues. Germline-derived CDR1 and CDR2 are MNHEY and SMNVEV (reference sequence). V was pared by 0 bases and J by 4 bases, with 18 bases between. The CDR3 region has the DNA TGTGCCAGCAGTTTATCAGGCAGGGAATTTGTTCGCTATGGCTACACCTTC. Translation: CASSLSGREFVRYGYTF.

This clonotype was counted between two and nine times. This chain joins TRBV7-9 and TRBJ1-3; D is unresolved. The V end was cut by 7 bases, the J end by 2 bases, with 15 bases between. The CDR3 sequence is 15 residues long. The germline gives CDR1 SEHNR, CDR2 FQNEAQ (reference sequence). The CDR3 protein is CASTPPEETGNTIYF. CDR3 DNA: TGTGCCAGCACCCCCCCGGAGGAGACTGGAAACACCATATATTTT.

The chain employs TRBV4-1 and TRBJ2-5, with TRBD2 matching 9 bases. J lost 5 bases, V lost 2 bases, and 6 bases had no gene match. Germline assignment: CDR1 MGHRA and CDR2 YSYEKL. The CDR3 consists of 15 residues. DNA for the CDR3: TGCGCCAGCAGCCAACTAGCGGGGAGCAAGGAGACCCAGTACTTC. Its translation: CASSQLAGSKETQYF.

This clonotype was counted only a few times. CDR3 in DNA: TGTGCCAGCAGCTTATATCCCGACAGCTCTGGAAACACCATATATTTT. As protein: CASSLYPDSSGNTIYF. This chain connects TRBV7-9 to TRBJ1-3; D is perhaps TRBD1 (5 bases). Germline-derived CDR1 and CDR2 are SEHNR and FQNEAQ (reference sequence). Trimming left V 2 bases short and J 0 bases short, with 11 bases between. The CDR3 runs to 16 residues.

There are a few counts of this clonotype. The rearrangement uses TRBV7-9 and TRBJ1-1; a weak D match, TRBD1 (5 bases). In germline, CDR1 is SEHNR, CDR2 FQNEAQ (reference sequence). This CDR3 is built from 14 residues. With 4 bases removed from V and 1 base from J, the gap between germline ends came to 10 bases. CDR3 sequence (DNA): TGTGCCAGCAGCTCGGACAAATGGAACACTGAAGCTTTCTTT. Its translation is CASSSDKWNTEAFF.

The table lists this clonotype with a few counts. The chain joins TRBV18 to TRBJ2-7, with D hard to call. V lost 3 bases, J lost 4 bases, and 10 bases lay in between. The germline V gene encodes CDR1 KGHSH and CDR2 LQKENI. This CDR3 spans 13 amino acids. The CDR3 region is CASSPRPDYEQYF. Here the CDR3 DNA reads TGTGCCAGCTCACCCCGGCCAGATTACGAGCAGTACTTC.

This chain links TRBV2 with TRBJ2-1, with 9 bases that match TRBD2. The CDR3 runs 17 residues. Trimming removed 6 bases from V and 2 bases from J; junction bases left unmatched: 11. CDR1 is SNHLY, CDR2 FYNNEI, per germline. The CDR3 here is CASSPLLREGPYNEQFF. Written as DNA, the CDR3 is TGTGCCAGCAGCCCCCTATTGCGGGAGGGCCCCTACAATGAGCAGTTCTTC.

The sample holds a few counts of this clonotype. In DNA, the CDR3 is TGCGCCAGCAGCTGGAAACTAGCGCCCGTGCCAGATACGCAGTATTTT. This encodes CASSWKLAPVPDTQYF. The chain joins TRBV5-1 to TRBJ2-3, with 7 bases fitting TRBD2. V dropped 3 bases and J dropped 4; count of bases not matched to a gene: 11. The CDR3 loop spans 16 amino acids. Looked up from germline, CDR1 is SGHRS and CDR2 is YFSETQ.

The chain recombines TRBV9 with TRBJ1-1; D is unresolved. Trimming took off 0 bases at V and 5 bases at J, with 11 bases between the two ends. Germline V gives CDR1 SGDLS, CDR2 YYNGEE. There are 14 residues in the CDR3. The CDR3 loop reads CASSVATAGTEAFF. The CDR3 region has the DNA TGTGCCAGCAGCGTAGCTACCGCGGGAACTGAAGCTTTCTTT.

The sample holds a few counts of this clonotype. As DNA, the CDR3 is TGTGCCAGCAGTTTCACCCCACTAGCGGGGTTCAACTCCTACAATGAGCAGTTCTTC. This codes for CASSFTPLAGFNSYNEQFF. J is TRBJ2-1 and V is TRBV6-2 or TRBV6-3, with 10 bases aligning to TRBD2. CDR1 MNHEY and CDR2 SVGEGT come from the germline V gene. The CDR3 is made up of 19 amino acids. Germline trimming cut 4 bases from V and 0 bases from J; bases unmatched to any gene: 12.

This clonotype has a handful of counts. This chain connects TRBV20-1 to TRBJ2-5; D possibly corresponds to TRBD1 (6 bases). V lost 6 bases, J lost 1 base, and 15 bases lay in between. CDR3 length: 14 amino acids. The germline V gene encodes CDR1 DFQATT and CDR2 SNEGSKA (reference sequence). The CDR3 coding sequence is TGCAGTGCGCCCACAGGGCTCGGCCAAGAGACCCAGTACTTC. Protein: CSAPTGLGQETQYF.

J is TRBJ1-2 and V is TRBV2, with 7 bases matching TRBD1. This CDR3 region has 15 residues. Germline-derived CDR1 and CDR2 are SNHLY and FYNNEI. Losses at the gene ends were 2 bases for V and 3 bases for J; bases not matched to a gene: 6. The CDR3 bases are TGTGCCAGCAGTGAAAGTAGGCAGGGGGACTATGGCTACACCTTC. Its translation is CASSESRQGDYGYTF.

This clonotype occurred a few times. The genes are TRBV7-2 and TRBJ1-2; 7 bases fit TRBD1. Germline V gene lookup returns CDR1 SGHTA and CDR2 FQGNSA. The V and J ends lost 2 bases and 5 bases, in that order; junction bases with no gene match: 8. This CDR3 comprises 15 residues. The CDR3 sequence is CASSLTDRSFYGYTF. CDR3 bases: TGTGCCAGCAGCTTAACGGACAGGAGTTTTTATGGCTACACCTTC.

The chain recombines TRBV20-1 with TRBJ1-5; D might be TRBD1 (6 bases). There are 13 residues in the CDR3. With 8 bases removed from V and 3 bases from J, the gap between germline ends came to 14 bases. Germline V lookup: CDR1 DFQATT, CDR2 SNEGSKA (reference sequence). Here the CDR3 reads CSSLGGDNQPQHF. The CDR3 DNA is TGCAGTTCGCTAGGGGGGGACAATCAGCCCCAGCATTTT.

The V gene is TRBV5-5, the J gene TRBJ2-1; D is unresolved. V dropped 4 bases and J dropped 9 bases, with 11 bases sitting between them. The germline CDR1 and CDR2 sequences are SGHKS and YYEKEE (reference sequence). This CDR3 has 12 amino acids. The CDR3 sequence is CASSATMGEQFF. DNA for the CDR3: TGTGCCAGCAGCGCCACGATGGGTGAGCAGTTCTTC.

The rearrangement joins TRBV6-5 to TRBJ2-3; 8 bases are shared with TRBD2. CDR1 and CDR2 (germline): MNHEY, SVGAGI. The CDR3 covers 16 residues. The V segment lost 4 bases and the J segment 4 bases; nucleotides outside the gene matches: 10. The CDR3 bases are TGTGCCAGCAGTTCGGGGGGGTTGGGGAGCGCAGATACGCAGTATTTT. Translated, it gives CASSSGGLGSADTQYF.

This clonotype has more than one count but fewer than ten. The chain carries TRBV5-1 and TRBJ2-1; 10 bases are a match to TRBD1. The V gene's germline CDR1 is SGHRS and CDR2 YFSETQ. This CDR3 comprises 15 residues. Trimming removed 3 bases from V and 8 bases from J; junction bases left unmatched: 8. The CDR3: CASSSGQGVRDEQFF. In nucleotides, the CDR3 is TGCGCCAGCAGCTCAGGACAGGGGGTTCGTGATGAGCAGTTCTTC.

The chain couples TRBV11-1 to TRBJ1-2; possible D gene TRBD1, 6 bases. The CDR3 length is 16 residues. The germline V gene encodes CDR1 SGHAT and CDR2 FQDESV (reference sequence). V lost 5 bases and J 1 base, leaving 17 bases between the germline ends. CDR3 nucleotide sequence: TGTGCCAGCAGCCTCCAGGGGTCAGAGTATAACTATGGCTACACCTTC. Encoded protein: CASSLQGSEYNYGYTF.

In its sample, this clonotype was seen many times. The chain couples TRBV2 to TRBJ2-1, with a possible D match to TRBD2 (6 bases). The V and J ends lost 0 bases and 6 bases respectively, with 9 bases between them. The CDR3 runs to 14 residues. In germline, CDR1 is SNHLY, CDR2 FYNNEI. For the CDR3, the DNA is TGTGCCAGCAGTGAAGCGCTTAGCGGCAATGAGCAGTTCTTC. It specifies CASSEALSGNEQFF.

This clonotype appeared a few times. V gene TRBV21-1 combines with J gene TRBJ2-7. TRBV21-1 is a recognized pseudogene. The CDR3 is made up of 15 amino acids. The CDR3 bases are TGTGCCAGCAGCAAACGGACGGATAATACCTACGAGCAGTACTTC. Encoded protein: CASSKRTDNTYEQYF.

In this sample, this clonotype turned up many times. The chain joins TRBV15 to TRBJ2-7; D gene unclear. This CDR3 is 13 amino acids long. Germline-derived CDR1 and CDR2 are LNHNV and YYDKDF (reference sequence). V was trimmed by 2 bases and J by 1 base, leaving 6 bases between them. CDR3 in amino acids: CATSRSVSYEQYF. The CDR3 nucleotides are TGTGCCACCAGCAGATCGGTGTCCTACGAGCAGTACTTC.

This chain connects TRBV20-1 to TRBJ1-1; TRBD1 agrees at 8 bases. The CDR3 totals 12 residues. With V trimmed by 5 bases and J by 7 bases, 6 bases remained unmatched. The germline V gene encodes CDR1 DFQATT and CDR2 SNEGSKA (reference sequence). In DNA form, the CDR3 reads TGCAGTGCTCGGACAGGGTTAGATGAAGCTTTCTTT. This sequence encodes CSARTGLDEAFF.

This clonotype has only a few counts. The chain employs TRBV4-1 and TRBJ2-5; weak D call: TRBD1 (6 bases). V was pared by 4 bases and J by 5 bases, with 14 bases between. The germline CDR1 and CDR2 sequences are MGHRA and YSYEKL. This CDR3 region has 14 residues. CDR3 in amino acids: CASSLQGFGETQYF. The CDR3 DNA reads as TGCGCCAGCAGCCTACAGGGTTTCGGGGAGACCCAGTACTTC.

This clonotype was counted between two and nine times. The rearrangement joins TRBV9 to TRBJ2-6; D remains unclear. CDR3 length equals 16 residues. Germline V gene sequence: CDR1 SGDLS, CDR2 YYNGEE. V was cut by 0 bases and J by 0 bases, with 7 bases left in between. The CDR3 coding sequence is TGTGCCAGCAGCGTAGTTCAGGTCTCTGGGGCCAACGTCCTGACTTTC. It specifies CASSVVQVSGANVLTF.